This T cell receptor beta chain was obtained from a study of response to subunit inactivated influenza vaccine. MiXCR was run by TCRdb on the RT-PCR reads, yielding one entry per CDR3 protein. The repertoire holds under 800,000 distinct CDR3 sequences, with roughly 14% as singletons. Note on this clonotype: The antigen remains unidentified.

Trimming stripped 11 bases from V and 8 bases from J, with 18 bases between. CDR3 length: 12 residues. Germline V gene sequence: CDR1 SGHAT, CDR2 FQNNGV. Study observations and caveats: Every seasonal influenza vaccination brings in few new T cells, the authors suggested.

The chain uses TRBV11-2 and TRBJ1-2; D gene ambiguous. Here the sequenced sample was PBMCs from blood, taken roughly 15 days before vaccination. This clonotype was obtained from a man aged 45-60 years who received an inactivated influenza vaccine. The CDR3 region has the DNA TGTGCCTCTAGCGGACCCGGGCTCGGCTACACCTTC. Translating it yields CASSGPGLGYTF.